The 3 T cell receptor beta chains below were found in one sample sequenced in a study of PD-L1 blockade in urothelial cancer. The assay was immunoSEQ multiplex PCR, and TCRdb's table has in-frame clones only and misses some. The data show 90,000 to 120,000 clones, roughly nine tenths seen once. The sample consisted of PBMCs, taken around atezolizumab (anti-PD-L1) treatment. These receptor sequences come from a woman of 80 years or more with urothelial cancer.

This chain connects TRBV27 to TRBJ2-1, with 7 bases fitting TRBD1. The V gene end was trimmed by 5 bases and the J gene end by 7 bases; junction bases not matched to a gene: 8. Per germline, CDR1 MNHEY and CDR2 SMNVEV (reference sequence). CDR3 length equals 14 residues. CDR3 sequence (DNA): TGTGCCAGCAGTCCCCGTCCGACAGGGAATGAGCAGTTCTTC. It is translated as CASSPRPTGNEQFF.

This clone has more than one count but fewer than ten. The gene calls are TRBV5-5 and TRBJ2-7; 9 bases align to TRBD1. The CDR3 contains 17 residues. V shed 4 bases and J 0 bases; nucleotides not matched to a gene: 11. CDR1 and CDR2 from the germline V gene are SGHKS and YYEKEE (reference sequence). Here the CDR3 reads CASSPRPRTGVSYEQYF. CDR3 in DNA: TGTGCCAGCAGCCCGAGGCCCAGGACAGGGGTCTCCTACGAGCAGTACTTC.

The chain employs TRBV5-1 and TRBJ2-3; 13 bases line up with TRBD2. Germline trimming cut 4 bases from V and 5 bases from J; bases unmatched to any gene: 1. This CDR3 comprises 14 residues. Germline-derived CDR1 and CDR2 are SGHRS and YFSETQ. CDR3 loop: CASSGLAGVDTQYF. CDR3 nucleotide sequence: TGCGCCAGCAGCGGACTAGCGGGAGTAGATACGCAGTATTTT.